What follows are 28 T cell receptor beta chains derived from one specimen sequenced in a study of Graves' ophthalmopathy and Graves' hyperthyroidism. Amplification of the TCR beta CDR3 regions used RNA transcripts (as template). Second-round multiplex PCR came after first-round RT-PCR with HTBI primers. MiXCR, applied by TCRdb to the multiplex PCR reads, yields one record per CDR3 protein. Of about 550,000 distinct CDR3 sequences in the sample, 35% to 45% were seen once. Sequenced input: peripheral blood or thyroid tissue (not recorded which). The receptor set was obtained from an adult man with Graves' hyperthyroidism.

This clonotype was seen ten or more times. The chain links TRBV5-1 to TRBJ1-4; perhaps TRBD1 as D (6 bases). The CDR3 extends over 13 amino acids. V was clipped by 7 bases and J by 8 bases, with 15 bases between them. Germline V gene data show CDR1 as SGHRS and CDR2 as YFSETQ. In nucleotides, the CDR3 is TGCGCCAGCCGCGAGGGGGTAGGGGAAAAACTGTTTTTT. It encodes CASREGVGEKLFF.

This clonotype was picked up many times. The chain has TRBV13 and TRBJ2-7; either TRBD1 or TRBD2 may fit D (6 bases each). CDR1 is PRHDT and CDR2 is FYEKMQ in the germline V gene (reference sequence). This CDR3 has 13 residues. V was cut by 5 bases and J by 5 bases, with 13 bases left in between. CDR3 coding DNA: TGTGCCAGCAGCCGAATAGGGGGGCACGAGCAGTACTTC. Residues: CASSRIGGHEQYF. Combining the CDR3 with reference TRBV13 and TRBJ2-7 gives the whole variable domain AAGVIQSPRHLIKEKRETATLKCYPIPRHDTVYWYQQGPGQDPQFLISFYEKMQSDKGSIPDRFSAQQFSDYHSELNMSSLELGDSALYFCASSRIGGHEQYFGPGTRLTVT.

This clonotype came up a few times. The chain links TRBV6-5 to TRBJ1-5; D gene uncertain. Germline-derived CDR1 and CDR2 are MNHEY and SVGAGI. The V end lost 2 bases, the J end lost 0 bases, and 17 bases lay between the germline ends. This CDR3 has 18 amino acids. The chain's CDR3 is CASSYGIGSSNSNQPQHF. CDR3 DNA: TGTGCCAGCAGTTACGGTATCGGCAGTTCGAATAGCAATCAGCCCCAGCATTTT.

In this sample, this clonotype turned up many times. The gene calls are TRBV2 and TRBJ1-5, with TRBD1 matching 8 bases. Germline CDR1 and CDR2: SNHLY and FYNNEI. V dropped 5 bases and J dropped 7; count of bases not matched to a gene: 7. The CDR3 is 14 amino acids. The CDR3: CASSRQGSQQPQHF. CDR3 nucleotide sequence: TGTGCCAGCAGTCGACAGGGGTCACAACAGCCCCAGCATTTT.

This clonotype was observed many times. The chain carries TRBV2 and TRBJ1-1; D unresolved. This CDR3 has 12 amino acids. Per germline, CDR1 SNHLY and CDR2 FYNNEI. Between the trimmed V and J ends, which lost 6 bases and 6 bases, there was a span of 11 bases. In DNA form, the CDR3 reads TGTGCCAGCAGGGACGGGAGGTCTGAAGCTTTCTTT. Protein: CASRDGRSEAFF.

This clonotype showed up just a few times. V and J are TRBV2 and TRBJ2-1, with 9 bases aligning to TRBD1. V lost 6 bases, J lost 3 bases, and 6 bases stayed unmatched. The CDR3 totals 15 residues. Germline assignment: CDR1 SNHLY and CDR2 FYNNEI. The CDR3 nucleotides read TGTGCCAGCAGCCCAGGACAGGGGCTCTACAATGAGCAGTTCTTC. Its translation is CASSPGQGLYNEQFF.

This clonotype was recorded many times. The chain links TRBV12-3 or TRBV12-4 to TRBJ1-1; the D is unclear. The CDR3 has 14 residues. V gave up 3 bases and J gave up 1 base, with 9 bases separating them. The CDR3 reads CASSFEGRNTEAFF. The CDR3 DNA is TGTGCCAGCAGTTTTGAAGGACGGAACACTGAAGCTTTCTTT.

The chain carries TRBV7-3 and TRBJ2-7; possibly TRBD1 for D (6 bases). The J call is in doubt because the DNA end fits TRBJ2-1 better. This CDR3 comprises 15 residues. The germline V gene has CDR1 SGHTA and CDR2 FQGTGA. Here the CDR3 DNA reads TGTGCCAGCAGCCCCCCGGGGACAAGATCCAATGAGCAGTTCTTC. This sequence encodes CASSPPGTRSNEQFF.

In the case of this clonotype: A much larger clone differs by one base, so this may be a read error. The CDR3 DNA reads TGTGCCAGCAGCTTGGTGGACAGGGTTTACCACGAGCAGTACTTC. Encoded protein: CASSLVDRVYHEQYF. This rearrangement joins TRBV5-4 to TRBJ2-7, with 8 bases lining up with TRBD1. The CDR3 has 15 residues. V lost 0 bases to trimming and J lost 5 bases; unmatched junction nucleotides: 7. Germline V gene lookup returns CDR1 SGHNT and CDR2 YYREEE (reference sequence).

The chain carries TRBV11-1 and TRBJ2-1; 7 nucleotides align to TRBD2. Germline loops: CDR1 SGHAT, CDR2 FQDESV (reference sequence). The CDR3 contains 13 residues. The J segment lost 7 bases and the V segment lost 6 bases, leaving 6 bases of the junction unmatched. The CDR3 region has the DNA TGTGCCAGCAGGGCGGGAGAGAGTAATGAGCAGTTCTTC. It yields the protein CASRAGESNEQFF.

This clonotype was recorded many times. J is TRBJ1-3 and V is TRBV29-1; D is undetermined. Germline V CDR1 and CDR2: SQVTM, ANQGSEA. Trimming removed 1 base from V and 10 bases from J, with 11 bases in between. CDR3 length equals 12 residues. CDR3 region: CSVEVDGFTIYF. The CDR3 DNA reads as TGCAGCGTTGAAGTAGACGGGTTTACCATATATTTT.

The sample holds many counts of this clonotype. The chain uses TRBV19 and TRBJ2-7; D remains unclear. This CDR3 has 11 residues. Looked up from germline, CDR1 is LNHDA and CDR2 is SQIVND (reference sequence). The V end lost 3 bases, the J end lost 5 bases, and 5 bases lay between the germline ends. In DNA form, the CDR3 reads TGTGCCAGTAGTATGGGGAACGAGCAGTACTTC. This codes for CASSMGNEQYF.

Points on this clonotype: One end of the junction does not line up with germline, which may come from a read error. The chain is built from TRBV29-1 and TRBJ1-5; tentatively, D is TRBD1 (6 bases). Germline CDR1 and CDR2: SQVTM and ANQGSEA. The CDR3 loop spans 18 amino acids. CDR3 bases: TGCAACGTTAACCCCGGGACTAGCGGGGGGGCCTATTTGGAGACCCAGCATTTT. It yields the protein CNVNPGTSGGAYLETQHF.

This clonotype occurred a few times. The CDR3 sequence is CASSYGGQGLGSGANVLTF. The DNA of the CDR3 is TGTGCCAGCAGTTACGGGGGACAGGGATTAGGCTCTGGGGCCAACGTCCTGACTTTC. The chain combines TRBV6-5 with TRBJ2-6; 9 bases are a match to TRBD1. The junction had 8 bases not matched to a gene; V was cut back by 2 bases and J by 0 bases. CDR1 MNHEY and CDR2 SVGAGI come from the germline V gene. The CDR3 is made up of 19 amino acids.

The chain uses TRBV7-9 and TRBJ2-7; D is ambiguous. The CDR3 sequence is 14 residues long. Germline V gene sequence: CDR1 SEHNR, CDR2 FQNEAQ (reference sequence). Trimming removed 3 bases at V and 7 bases at J, with 16 bases between. The CDR3 region has the DNA TGTGCCAGCAGCTTGCCGGGTTCGTTGTCTGAGCAGTACTTC. The encoded protein is CASSLPGSLSEQYF.

The sample holds many counts of this clonotype. CDR3 DNA: TGTGCCAGCAGTTTAGGACACCCCAATCAGCCCCAGCATTTT. This translates into CASSLGHPNQPQHF. V and J are TRBV12-3 or TRBV12-4 and TRBJ1-5; D unresolved. This CDR3 comprises 14 residues. Trimming took off 1 base at V and 3 bases at J, with 7 bases between the two ends.

This clonotype was picked up many times. This chain joins TRBV6-1 and TRBJ1-2; D not resolved. In germline, CDR1 is MNHNS, CDR2 SASEGT. The CDR3 is 10 residues long. V dropped 1 base and J dropped 7 bases, with 1 base sitting between them. The CDR3 DNA follows: TGTGCCAGCAGTGAAGTTGGCTACACCTTC. This gives the protein CASSEVGYTF.

This clonotype was seen ten or more times. V gene TRBV24-1 combines with J gene TRBJ2-5, with TRBD2 matching 8 bases. CDR3 size: 13 residues. Per germline, CDR1 KGHDR and CDR2 SFDVKD. The V segment lost 6 bases and the J segment 1 base; nucleotides outside the gene matches: 0. The CDR3 nucleotides are TGTGCCACCAGTACTAGCGGCCAAGAGACCCAGTACTTC. Translated, it gives CATSTSGQETQYF.

This clonotype has a count of ten or more. J is TRBJ2-7 and V is TRBV19; D is undetermined. Trimming pared 0 bases from V and 7 bases from J, leaving 10 bases between. Looked up from germline, CDR1 is LNHDA and CDR2 is SQIVND (reference sequence). The CDR3 runs 13 residues. The CDR3 region has the DNA TGTGCCAGTAGTATAGAAGCCGTGGGGGAGCAGTACTTC. It translates to CASSIEAVGEQYF.

The CDR3 spells CASSRAEMNTEAFF. The DNA of the CDR3 is TGCGCCAGCTCACGGGCAGAGATGAACACTGAAGCTTTCTTT. This chain joins TRBV10-2 and TRBJ1-1; no firm D call. V was trimmed by 8 bases and J by 0 bases, leaving 13 bases between them. CDR1 is WSHSY and CDR2 is SAAADI in the germline V gene. CDR3 length equals 14 residues.

The chain carries TRBV29-1 and TRBJ2-1; 14 bases are a match to TRBD2. Germline loops: CDR1 SQVTM, CDR2 ANQGSEA. The CDR3 is made up of 15 amino acids. Losses at the gene ends were 4 bases for V and 9 bases for J; bases not matched to a gene: 8. The CDR3: CSVGFATSGGGEQFF. In nucleotides, the CDR3 is TGCAGCGTTGGGTTCGCGACTAGCGGGGGGGGTGAGCAGTTCTTC.

In its sample, this clonotype was seen many times. The V call is TRBV18, the J call TRBJ1-2; 9 bases align to TRBD1. Germline loops: CDR1 KGHSH, CDR2 LQKENI. This CDR3 has 17 residues. V lost 3 bases and J lost 4; bases outside the gene matches: 12. The CDR3 loop is CASSPETGGAKGYGYTF. DNA for the CDR3: TGTGCCAGCTCACCCGAAACAGGGGGCGCGAAGGGCTATGGCTACACCTTC.

This clonotype was picked up many times. CDR3 DNA sequence: TGTGCCAGCAGCGTAAACAGGGCGAGCTCCTACGAGCAGTACTTC. Translated, it gives CASSVNRASSYEQYF. V gene TRBV6-1 combines with J gene TRBJ2-7; possible D gene TRBD1, 6 bases. This CDR3 has 15 residues. The V end lost 6 bases, the J end lost 0 bases, and 15 bases lay between the germline ends. The germline CDR1 and CDR2 sequences are MNHNS and SASEGT.

The V call is TRBV20-1, the J call TRBJ1-2, with TRBD1 as a possible D gene (6 bases). The germline V and J ends were trimmed by 3 bases and 7 bases, with 18 bases remaining between them. This CDR3 contains 14 residues. Looked up from germline, CDR1 is DFQATT and CDR2 is SNEGSKA (reference sequence). The CDR3 coding sequence is TGCAGTGCTAGGGGAGGCGGGGGGGCACTTGGCTACACCTTC. It is translated as CSARGGGGALGYTF.

J is TRBJ1-5 and V is TRBV7-2; no firm D call. Per the germline V gene, CDR1 is SGHTA and CDR2 is FQGNSA. The germline V and J ends were trimmed by 5 bases and 1 base, with 15 bases remaining between them. CDR3 size: 16 residues. In DNA form, the CDR3 reads TGTGCCAGCAGCCAAGACGTAGCGGGAAGCAATCAGCCCCAGCATTTT. This translates into CASSQDVAGSNQPQHF.

Details on this clonotype: This likely comes from a read error, as the CDR3 has no conserved phenylalanine or tryptophan at its end. The chain uses TRBV7-2 and TRBJ2-5; 7 bases are shared with TRBD2. This CDR3 contains 15 residues. V shed 1 base and J 2 bases; nucleotides not matched to a gene: 4. The germline gives CDR1 SGHTA, CDR2 FQGNSA. The CDR3 bases are TGTGCCAGCAGCTTAGAGGGGCGGGGGCAAGAGACCCAGTACCTC. Its translation is CASSLEGRGQETQYL.

This clonotype appeared once. This may come from a read error, since a much larger clone is one base off. V and J are TRBV28 and TRBJ2-5; a weak D match, TRBD1 (5 bases). In germline, CDR1 is MDHEN, CDR2 SYDVKM. This CDR3 spans 14 amino acids. CDR3: CASSLLGRAETRYF. DNA for the CDR3: TGTGCCAGCAGTTTATTAGGCAGGGCGGAGACCCGGTACTTC.

Many counts were recorded for this clonotype. The chain employs TRBV27 and TRBJ1-2; weak D call: TRBD1 (5 bases). The germline V and J ends were trimmed by 3 bases and 4 bases, with 9 bases remaining between them. Germline V lookup: CDR1 MNHEY, CDR2 SMNVEV (reference sequence). The CDR3 contains 13 residues. The CDR3 DNA is TGTGCCAGCAGTTTTCAAGGGACCTATGGCTACACCTTC. It codes for CASSFQGTYGYTF.